This T cell receptor (beta chain) appears in the sequencing data of a study of cytomegalovirus exposure and HLA in healthy donors. In the study overall: Approximately 180 million T cells yielded over 90 million unique TCR beta sequences in earlier analysis.

The PCR had 60 Vbeta and 13 Jbeta primers. Assay used: immunoSEQ multiplex PCR; TCRdb lists only in-frame clones, some missing. Of 150,000 to 200,000 clones in the sample, around 87% are singletons; the top ten hold approximately 2%. With respect to this clone: What it binds is unknown.

V lost 4 bases, J lost 1 base, and 7 bases stayed unmatched. This CDR3 contains 15 residues. Germline assignment: CDR1 SNHLY and CDR2 FYNNEI. General study points: Donors belonging to an Asian-associated ancestry cluster reportedly showed fewer N-insertions in productive TCRs than the roughly 670-donor mean, according to what a later analysis found.

The chain links TRBV2 to TRBJ2-7; 7 bases are a match to TRBD2. Specimen: PBMCs. This receptor was taken from a woman younger than 35 in good health and CMV-seronegative. CDR3 sequence: CASSGGGRKSYEQYF. The CDR3 DNA sequence: TGTGCCAGCAGTGGGGGGGGGAGGAAGTCCTACGAGCAGTACTTC. Looking up the rest from reference TRBV2 and TRBJ2-7 gives the full variable domain: EPEVTQTPSHQVTQMGQEVILRCVPISNHLYFYWYRQILGQKVEFLVSFYNNEISEKSEIFDDQFSVERPDGSNFTLKIRSTKLEDSAMYFCASSGGGRKSYEQYFGPGTRLTVT.